The 23 T cell receptor beta chains below were found in one sample sequenced in a study of tumor and adjacent non-tumor tissue in lung cancer. Three rounds of nested PCR, following a modified ARM-PCR protocol, produced the TCRbeta library. Each CDR3 protein is one row after TCRdb ran MiXCR on the multiplex PCR reads. Seen here are roughly 45,000 distinct CDR3 sequences, roughly 60% observed once, and the top ten hold over 40%. This sample's RNA came from whole unsorted tissue. This non-tumor lung sample came from over 3 cm beyond the tumor edge. Input material: distant non-tumor lung tissue. Receptors were obtained from a man aged 45-60 years with non-small cell lung cancer.

The CDR3 region is CSVVSGYSQETQYF. The CDR3, as DNA: TGCAGCGTTGTATCAGGGTACAGCCAAGAGACCCAGTACTTC. The rearrangement joins TRBV29-1 to TRBJ2-5; possible D gene TRBD1, 5 bases. Deletions cut 4 bases from V and 1 base from J, with 13 bases between. Germline CDR1 reads SQVTM; CDR2 reads ANQGSEA. The CDR3 loop spans 14 amino acids. Filled out from reference TRBV29-1 and TRBJ2-5, the complete variable domain reads SAVISQKPSRDICQRGTSLTIQCQVDSQVTMMFWYRQQPGQSLTLIATANQGSEATYESGFVIDKFPISRPNLTFSTLTVSNMSPEDSSIYLCSVVSGYSQETQYFGPGTRLLVL.

This clonotype was detected ten times or more. The chain is built from TRBV29-1 and TRBJ1-3; possible D gene TRBD1, 6 bases. The CDR3 contains 15 residues. Germline-derived CDR1 and CDR2 are SQVTM and ANQGSEA. The V end lost 0 bases, the J end lost 4 bases, and 13 bases lay between the germline ends. This CDR3 reads CSVEDGPGTGNTIYF. DNA for the CDR3: TGCAGCGTTGAAGATGGCCCAGGGACAGGAAACACCATATATTTT.

Only a few counts were recorded for this clonotype. A clone one base away is much larger, so this may be a read error. This sequence joins TRBV12-3 or TRBV12-4 and TRBJ2-3; 12 nucleotides line up with TRBD2. The CDR3 loop spans 15 amino acids. Losses at the gene ends were 5 bases for V and 3 bases for J; bases not matched to a gene: 3. CDR3 protein: CASSPGTSGTDTQYF. The CDR3 DNA reads as TGTGCCAGCAGTCCCGGGACTAGCGGGACAGATACGCAGTATTTT.

The rearrangement joins TRBV28 to TRBJ2-4; D unresolved. Germline assignment: CDR1 MDHEN and CDR2 SYDVKM. This CDR3 comprises 14 residues. The V end lost 1 base, the J end lost 5 bases, and 9 bases lay between the germline ends. CDR3 nucleotide sequence: TGTGCCAGCAGTTTATTGCAGGATCAAAACATTCAGTACTTC. Translating it yields CASSLLQDQNIQYF.

V gene TRBV11-2 combines with J gene TRBJ2-5; D remains unclear. CDR1 is SGHAT and CDR2 is FQNNGV in the germline V gene. The CDR3 has 13 amino acids. The DNA of the CDR3 is TGTGACAGTAGCTTAGGTGTCCAAGAGACCCAGTACTTC. Its translation: CDSSLGVQETQYF.

V usage is TRBV11-2 and J usage is TRBJ2-3; TRBD2 matches 7 bases. This CDR3 region has 16 residues. The trim removed 1 base at V and 7 bases at J, leaving 11 bases unmatched. Looked up from germline, CDR1 is SGHAT and CDR2 is FQNNGV. CDR3 sequence: CASSLASAGTGNTQYF. The CDR3 DNA sequence: TGTGCCAGCAGCTTAGCCTCAGCGGGAACTGGAAATACGCAGTATTTT.

There are many counts of this clonotype. The CDR3 DNA reads as TGTGCCAGCAGCCCCAATGGCGGCCACGAGCAGTACTTC. It translates to CASSPNGGHEQYF. V usage is TRBV16 and J usage is TRBJ2-7; D gene uncertain. CDR1 is KGHSY, CDR2 FQNENV, per germline. Trimming shortened V by 4 bases and J by 5 bases, and 12 bases separated the two germline ends. The CDR3 consists of 13 residues.

The chain recombines TRBV24-1 with TRBJ1-5; D is uncertain. The CDR3 loop spans 16 amino acids. V lost 6 bases, J lost 6 bases, and 20 bases lay in between. Germline V lookup: CDR1 KGHDR, CDR2 SFDVKD. CDR3 coding DNA: TGTGCCACCAGTCCCCGGGATAGGCTCCCAAGTCAGCCCCAGCATTTT. Amino acids: CATSPRDRLPSQPQHF.

Notes on this clonotype: One end of the junction does not line up with germline, which may come from a read error. This chain joins TRBV29-1 and TRBJ1-2; 8 bases match TRBD1. CDR3 size: 13 residues. CDR1 is SQVTM and CDR2 is ANQGSEA in the germline V gene. The CDR3 DNA reads as TGCAGCGCCGGACAGGGCTGGGGCTATGACTACACCTTC. Encoded protein: CSAGQGWGYDYTF. Full variable domain (rest looked up from reference TRBV29-1 and TRBJ1-2): SAVISQKPSRDICQRGTSLTIQCQVDSQVTMMFWYRQQPGQSLTLIATANQGSEATYESGFVIDKFPISRPNLTFSTLTVSNMSPEDSSIYLCSAGQGWGYDYTFGSGTRLTVV.

In regard to this clonotype: One end of the junction fails to match germline, which may point to a read error. This rearrangement joins TRBV6-1 to TRBJ1-4; 11 nucleotides match TRBD1. The V gene's germline CDR1 is MNHNS and CDR2 SASEGT. The CDR3 sequence is 15 residues long. CDR3 bases: TGCGCCAGCAGTGACGGGACAGGGGGATATGAAAAACTGTCTTTT. Translation: CASSDGTGGYEKLSF.

This clonotype was counted at least ten times. The chain links TRBV14 to TRBJ2-1, with a possible D match to TRBD2 (6 bases). Trimming removed 4 bases at V and 0 bases at J, with 10 bases between. Germline V lookup: CDR1 SGHDN, CDR2 FVKESK. The CDR3 length is 15 residues. As DNA, the CDR3 is TGTGCCAGCAGCCCTAGCGTGAGCTCCTACAATGAGCAGTTCTTC. Translating gives CASSPSVSSYNEQFF.

In the case of this clonotype: The junction departs from the called germline gene at one end, perhaps through a read error. The rearrangement links TRBV25-1 to TRBJ2-7; 9 bases align to TRBD1. Germline V gene sequence: CDR1 MGHDK, CDR2 SYGVNS. The length of the CDR3 is 14 residues. The CDR3 protein is CAISDGTGWYEEYF. In DNA, the CDR3 is TGTGCCATCAGTGATGGGACAGGGTGGTACGAGGAGTACTTC.

Note on this clonotype: One junction end disagrees with the germline gene, perhaps due to a read error. The chain recombines TRBV10-2 with TRBJ1-1; D gene unclear. This CDR3 region has 13 residues. Germline CDR1 is WSHSY and CDR2 is SAAADI. The CDR3 sequence: CASDRGENTEAFF. The CDR3 bases are TGTGCCAGTGATCGGGGAGAGAACACTGAAGCTTTCTTT.

This clonotype was recorded only once. The chain is built from TRBV20-1 and TRBJ2-7; D may be TRBD2 (5 bases). There are 13 residues in the CDR3. Trimming pared 6 bases from V and 2 bases from J, leaving 14 bases between. The germline CDR1 and CDR2 sequences are DFQATT and SNEGSKA (reference sequence). CDR3 amino acids: CSAGRLRAYEQYF. DNA of the CDR3: TGCAGTGCGGGTCGACTGCGGGCCTACGAGCAGTACTTC.

In regard to this clonotype: A junction boundary mismatches the germline segment, possibly from a read error. The V call is TRBV28, the J call TRBJ2-7, with 8 bases aligning to TRBD2. The CDR3 extends over 15 amino acids. Looked up from germline, CDR1 is MDHEN and CDR2 is SYDVKM. CDR3 amino acids: CTSRKAIAGSYGQYF. The CDR3 DNA reads as TGTACCAGCAGAAAAGCAATAGCGGGATCCTACGGGCAGTACTTC. Complete variable domain (other parts from reference TRBV28 and TRBJ2-7): DVKVTQSSRYLVKRTGEKVFLECVQDMDHENMFWYRQDPGLGLRLIYFSYDVKMKEKGDIPEGYSVSREKKERFSLILESASTNQTSMYLCTSRKAIAGSYGQYFGPGTRLTVT.

A remark on this clonotype: A much bigger clone sits one base away, suggesting this may be a read error. V gene TRBV28 combines with J gene TRBJ2-7; D is perhaps TRBD1 or TRBD2 (5 bases each). The CDR3 totals 15 residues. Per germline, CDR1 MDHEN and CDR2 SYDVKM. The CDR3 here is CASSRAGTLVYEEYF. In DNA, the CDR3 is TGTGCCAGCAGCCGCGCCGGGACGCTCGTCTACGAGGAGTACTTC.

In this sample, this clonotype is medium-sized. This chain links TRBV28 with TRBJ2-3; D possibly corresponds to TRBD2 (7 bases). The CDR3 loop spans 17 amino acids. With 6 bases removed from V and 4 bases from J, the gap between germline ends came to 23 bases. Germline assignment: CDR1 MDHEN and CDR2 SYDVKM. CDR3 nucleotides: TGTGCCAGCAGCCCACCCAGGGAGGGGGTAGGGGCAGATACGCAGTATTTT. It is translated as CASSPPREGVGADTQYF.

Turning to this clonotype: This may be a read error: a much more frequent sequence differs by one nucleotide. This chain joins TRBV5-1 and TRBJ2-7; D gene ambiguous. The length of the CDR3 is 14 residues. With 4 bases removed from V and 2 bases from J, the gap between germline ends came to 13 bases. Germline-derived CDR1 and CDR2 are SGHRS and YFSETQ. The CDR3 DNA reads as TGCGCCAGCAGCCCACTCAGCGTGACCTACGAGCAGTACTTC. Its translation is CASSPLSVTYEQYF.

At least ten counts were recorded for this clonotype. J is TRBJ1-1 and V is TRBV5-4; tentatively, D is TRBD1 (6 bases). The CDR3 is 16 residues long. Germline V gene data show CDR1 as SGHNT and CDR2 as YYREEE (reference sequence). The V end was cut by 3 bases, the J end by 0 bases, with 15 bases between. This CDR3 reads CASSYPGTNMNTEAFF. The CDR3, as DNA: TGTGCCAGCAGCTACCCCGGGACAAACATGAACACTGAAGCTTTCTTT.

Concerning this clonotype itself: The conserved final phenylalanine or tryptophan is absent from the CDR3, which likely points to a read error. This chain uses TRBV28 with TRBJ1-6, with TRBD1 matching 7 bases. The CDR3 runs to 15 residues. Germline CDR1 reads MDHEN; CDR2 reads SYDVKM. As DNA, the CDR3 is TGTGCTAGCAGTTTATCGGACAGGCCTAATTCACCCCTCCACATT. Protein: CASSLSDRPNSPLHI.

The V gene is TRBV11-2, the J gene TRBJ2-3, with D tentatively TRBD2 (5 bases). In germline, CDR1 is SGHAT, CDR2 FQNNGV. The CDR3 extends over 15 amino acids. V gave up 2 bases and J gave up 11 bases, with 20 bases separating them. CDR3 loop: CASSLMSSSTYKQYF. CDR3 in DNA: TGTGCCAGCAGCTTAATGAGCTCTAGCACGTATAAGCAGTATTTT. The whole variable domain, filled in from reference TRBV11-2 and TRBJ2-3, reads EAGVAQSPRYKIIEKRQSVAFWCNPISGHATLYWYQQILGQGPKLLIQFQNNGVVDDSQLPKDRFSAERLKGVDSTLKIQPAKLEDSAVYLCASSLMSSSTYKQYFGPGTRLTVL.

This clonotype has ten or more counts. This chain uses TRBV4-1 with TRBJ1-2, with D tentatively TRBD1 (6 bases). This CDR3 has 14 amino acids. Looked up from germline, CDR1 is MGHRA and CDR2 is YSYEKL. V shed 1 base and J shed 5 bases, with 11 bases lying between them. The CDR3 bases are TGCGCCAGCAGCCAAGCGGGGGCGCAGTATGGCTACACCTTC. The encoded protein is CASSQAGAQYGYTF.

A word on this clonotype: A much larger clone is a single base away; this may be a read error. The chain links TRBV5-1 to TRBJ2-6; D not certain. Trimming removed 2 bases from V and 0 bases from J, with 15 bases in between. Germline V gene lookup returns CDR1 SGHRS and CDR2 YFSETQ. The CDR3 sequence is 18 residues long. CDR3 nucleotide sequence: TGCGCCAGCAGCTTAAGGAACAGTCATTACTCTGGGGCCAACGTCCTGACTTTC. Translation gives CASSLRNSHYSGANVLTF. The full variable domain, completed using reference TRBV5-1 and TRBJ2-6, is KAGVTQTPRYLIKTRGQQVTLSCSPISGHRSVSWYQQTPGQGLQFLFEYFSETQRNKGNFPGRFSGRQFSNSRSEMNVSTLELGDSALYLCASSLRNSHYSGANVLTFGAGSRLTVL.